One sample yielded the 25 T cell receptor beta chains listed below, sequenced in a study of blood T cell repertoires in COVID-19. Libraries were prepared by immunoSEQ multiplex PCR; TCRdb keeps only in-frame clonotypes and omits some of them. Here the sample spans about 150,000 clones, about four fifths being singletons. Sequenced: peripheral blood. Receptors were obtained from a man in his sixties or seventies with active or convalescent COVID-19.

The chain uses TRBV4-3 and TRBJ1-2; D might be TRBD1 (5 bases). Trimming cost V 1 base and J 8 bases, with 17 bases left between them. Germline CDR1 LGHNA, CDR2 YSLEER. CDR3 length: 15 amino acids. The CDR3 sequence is CASSQAPGGDSGYTF. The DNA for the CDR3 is TGCGCCAGCAGCCAAGCCCCGGGAGGGGATAGCGGCTACACCTTC.

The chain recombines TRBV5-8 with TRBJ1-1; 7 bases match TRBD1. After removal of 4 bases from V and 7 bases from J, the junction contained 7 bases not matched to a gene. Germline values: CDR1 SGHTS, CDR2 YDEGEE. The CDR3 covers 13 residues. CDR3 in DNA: TGTGCCAGCAGCAACAGGGGATATAATGAAGCTTTCTTT. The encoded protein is CASSNRGYNEAFF.

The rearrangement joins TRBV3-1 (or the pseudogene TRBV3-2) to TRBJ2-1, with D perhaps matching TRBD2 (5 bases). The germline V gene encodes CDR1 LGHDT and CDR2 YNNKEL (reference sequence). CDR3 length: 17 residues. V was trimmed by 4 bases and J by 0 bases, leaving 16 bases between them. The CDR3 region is CASSPPTLTSSYNEQFF. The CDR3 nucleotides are TGTGCCAGCAGCCCGCCAACGTTAACTAGCTCCTACAATGAGCAGTTCTTC.

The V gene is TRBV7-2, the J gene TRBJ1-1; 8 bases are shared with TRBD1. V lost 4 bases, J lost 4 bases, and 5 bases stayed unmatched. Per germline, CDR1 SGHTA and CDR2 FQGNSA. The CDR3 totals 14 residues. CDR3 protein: CASSSQGAGTEAFF. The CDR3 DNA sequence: TGTGCCAGCAGCTCTCAGGGGGCAGGCACTGAAGCTTTCTTT. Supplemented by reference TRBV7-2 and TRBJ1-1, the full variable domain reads GAGVSQSPSNKVTEKGKDVELRCDPISGHTALYWYRQSLGQGLEFLIYFQGNSAPDKSGLPSDRFSAERTGGSVSTLTIQRTQQEDSAVYLCASSSQGAGTEAFFGQGTRLTVV.

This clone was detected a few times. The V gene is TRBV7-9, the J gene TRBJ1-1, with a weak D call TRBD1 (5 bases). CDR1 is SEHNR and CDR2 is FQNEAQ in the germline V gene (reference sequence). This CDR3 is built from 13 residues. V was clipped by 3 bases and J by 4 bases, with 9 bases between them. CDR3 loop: CASSLEGSTEAFF. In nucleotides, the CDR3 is TGTGCCAGCAGCTTGGAGGGGTCCACTGAAGCTTTCTTT.

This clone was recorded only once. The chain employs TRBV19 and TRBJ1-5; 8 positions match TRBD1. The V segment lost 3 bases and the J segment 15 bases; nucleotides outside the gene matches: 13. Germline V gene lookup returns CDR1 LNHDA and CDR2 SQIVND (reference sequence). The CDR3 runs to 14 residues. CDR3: CASSIRGQAAFRHF. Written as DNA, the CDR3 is TGTGCCAGTAGTATTCGGGGACAGGCCGCGTTCAGGCATTTT.

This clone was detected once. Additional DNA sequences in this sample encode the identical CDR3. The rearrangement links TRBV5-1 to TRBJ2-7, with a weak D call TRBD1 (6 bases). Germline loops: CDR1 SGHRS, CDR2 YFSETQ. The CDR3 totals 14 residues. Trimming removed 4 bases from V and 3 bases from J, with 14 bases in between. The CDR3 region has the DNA TGCGCCAGCAGCCCCACAGGGAGCAGCTACGAGCAGTACTTC. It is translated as CASSPTGSSYEQYF.

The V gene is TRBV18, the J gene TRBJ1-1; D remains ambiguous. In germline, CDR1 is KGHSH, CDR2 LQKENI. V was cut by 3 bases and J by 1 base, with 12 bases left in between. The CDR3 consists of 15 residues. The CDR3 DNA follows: TGTGCCAGCTCACCGTCCATAGTTACGAACACTGAAGCTTTCTTT. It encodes CASSPSIVTNTEAFF. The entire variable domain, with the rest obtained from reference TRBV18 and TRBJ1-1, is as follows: NAGVMQNPRHLVRRRGQEARLRCSPMKGHSHVYWYRQLPEEGLKFMVYLQKENIIDESGMPKERFSAEFPKEGPSILRIQQVVRGDSAAYFCASSPSIVTNTEAFFGQGTRLTVV.

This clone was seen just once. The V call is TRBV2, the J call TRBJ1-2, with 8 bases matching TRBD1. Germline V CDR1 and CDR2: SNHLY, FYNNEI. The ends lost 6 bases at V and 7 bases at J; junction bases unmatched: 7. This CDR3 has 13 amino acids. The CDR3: CASRQQGDGGYTF. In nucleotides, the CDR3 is TGTGCCAGCAGGCAACAGGGGGACGGTGGCTACACCTTC.

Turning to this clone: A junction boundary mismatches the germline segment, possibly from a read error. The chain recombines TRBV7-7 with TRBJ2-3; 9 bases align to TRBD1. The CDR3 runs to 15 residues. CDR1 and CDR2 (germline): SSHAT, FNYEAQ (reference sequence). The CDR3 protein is CASSRTGVGPDTQYF. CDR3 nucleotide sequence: TGTGCTAGCAGCCGGACAGGGGTGGGACCAGATACGCAGTATTTT.

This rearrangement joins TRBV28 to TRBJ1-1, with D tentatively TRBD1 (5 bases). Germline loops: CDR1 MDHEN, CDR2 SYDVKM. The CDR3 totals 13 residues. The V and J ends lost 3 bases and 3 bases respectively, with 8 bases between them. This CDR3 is CASSFGRDTEAFF. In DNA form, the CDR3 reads TGTGCCAGCAGTTTCGGCAGGGACACTGAAGCTTTCTTT.

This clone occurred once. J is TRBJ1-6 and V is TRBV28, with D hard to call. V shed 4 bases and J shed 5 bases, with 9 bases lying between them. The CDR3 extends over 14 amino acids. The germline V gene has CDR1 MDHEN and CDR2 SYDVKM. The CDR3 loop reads CASSWAVNNSPLHF. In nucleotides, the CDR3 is TGTGCCAGCAGTTGGGCTGTCAATAATTCACCCCTCCACTTT.

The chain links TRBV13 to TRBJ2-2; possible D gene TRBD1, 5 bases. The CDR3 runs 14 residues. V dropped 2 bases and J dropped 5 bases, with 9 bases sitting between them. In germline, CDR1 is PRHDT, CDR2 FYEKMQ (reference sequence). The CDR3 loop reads CASSLRGGTGELFF. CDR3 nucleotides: TGTGCCAGCAGCTTAAGGGGTGGGACCGGGGAGCTGTTTTTT.

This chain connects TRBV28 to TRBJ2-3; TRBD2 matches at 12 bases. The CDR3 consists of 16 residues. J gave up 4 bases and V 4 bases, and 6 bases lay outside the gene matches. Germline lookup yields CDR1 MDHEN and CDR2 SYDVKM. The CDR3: CASSSRLAGVPDTQYF. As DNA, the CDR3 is TGTGCCAGCAGTTCTCGACTAGCGGGAGTTCCAGATACGCAGTATTTT.

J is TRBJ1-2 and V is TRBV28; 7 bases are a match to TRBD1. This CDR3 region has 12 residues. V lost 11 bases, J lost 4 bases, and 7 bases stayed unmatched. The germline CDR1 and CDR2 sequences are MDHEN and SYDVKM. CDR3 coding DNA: TGTGCCGCCGCCGGGACAGTCTATGGCTACACCTTC. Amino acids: CAAAGTVYGYTF.

Here the CDR3 DNA reads TGTGCCACCAGCAGAGGAGGGACAGCGATTGAAGCTTTCTTT. Translated, it gives CATSRGGTAIEAFF. This chain links TRBV15 with TRBJ1-1; 7 positions match TRBD1. This CDR3 is 14 amino acids long. From germline, CDR1 is LNHNV and CDR2 YYDKDF (reference sequence). V dropped 1 base and J dropped 7; count of bases not matched to a gene: 6.

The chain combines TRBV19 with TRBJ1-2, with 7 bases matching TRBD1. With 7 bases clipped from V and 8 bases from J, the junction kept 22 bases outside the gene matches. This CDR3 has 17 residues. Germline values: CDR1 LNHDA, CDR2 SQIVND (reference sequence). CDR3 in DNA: TGTGCCAGTACCACGACCACGACAGGGACAAAATTAAGAGGCTACACCTTC. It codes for CASTTTTTGTKLRGYTF.

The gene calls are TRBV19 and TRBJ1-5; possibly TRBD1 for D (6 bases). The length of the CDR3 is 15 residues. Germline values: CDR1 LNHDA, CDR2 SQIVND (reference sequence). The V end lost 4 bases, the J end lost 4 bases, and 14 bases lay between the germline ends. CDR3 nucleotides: TGTGCCAGTAGTACGGGCGGACAGAGGAATCAGCCCCAGCATTTT. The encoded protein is CASSTGGQRNQPQHF.

The CDR3 region is CASSRFDRDQPQHF. CDR3 nucleotides: TGTGCCAGCAGCCGCTTTGACAGGGACCAGCCCCAGCATTTT. V and J are TRBV7-6 and TRBJ1-5, with 7 positions matching TRBD1. There are 14 residues in the CDR3. Germline V gives CDR1 SGHVS, CDR2 FNYEAQ. Trimming removed 5 bases from V and 7 bases from J; junction bases left unmatched: 8.

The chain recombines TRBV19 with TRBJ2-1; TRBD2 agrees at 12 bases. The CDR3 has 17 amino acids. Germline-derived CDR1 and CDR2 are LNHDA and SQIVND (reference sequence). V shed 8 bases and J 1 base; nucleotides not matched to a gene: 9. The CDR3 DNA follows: TGTGCCAGTCAGGGACTAGCGGGCGAAAGTTCCTACAATGAGCAGTTCTTC. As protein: CASQGLAGESSYNEQFF. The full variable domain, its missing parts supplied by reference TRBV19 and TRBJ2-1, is DGGITQSPKYLFRKEGQNVTLSCEQNLNHDAMYWYRQDPGQGLRLIYYSQIVNDFQKGDIAEGYSVSREKKESFPLTVTSAQKNPTAFYLCASQGLAGESSYNEQFFGPGTRLTVL.

The DNA for the CDR3 is TGCGCCAGCAGCCAGGGGGCTGGGCGGGAAAAACTGTTTTTT. The encoded protein is CASSQGAGREKLFF. The chain has TRBV5-1 and TRBJ1-4; 8 bases fit TRBD1. CDR3 size: 14 residues. With V trimmed by 4 bases and J by 8 bases, 7 bases remained unmatched. CDR1 is SGHRS and CDR2 is YFSETQ in the germline V gene.

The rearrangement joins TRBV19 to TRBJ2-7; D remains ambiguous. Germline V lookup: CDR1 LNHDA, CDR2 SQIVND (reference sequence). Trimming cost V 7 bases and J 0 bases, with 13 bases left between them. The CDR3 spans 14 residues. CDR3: CASKVAVSSYEQYF. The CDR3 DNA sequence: TGTGCCAGTAAGGTAGCTGTTAGCTCCTACGAGCAGTACTTC. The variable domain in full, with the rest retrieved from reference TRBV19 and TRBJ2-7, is DGGITQSPKYLFRKEGQNVTLSCEQNLNHDAMYWYRQDPGQGLRLIYYSQIVNDFQKGDIAEGYSVSREKKESFPLTVTSAQKNPTAFYLCASKVAVSSYEQYFGPGTRLTVT.

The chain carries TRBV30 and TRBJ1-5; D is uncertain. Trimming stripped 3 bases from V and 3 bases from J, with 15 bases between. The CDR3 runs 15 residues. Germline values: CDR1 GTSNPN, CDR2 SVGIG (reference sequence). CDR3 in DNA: TGTGCCTGGAGCCCGGATACAAGACTCAATCAGCCCCAGCATTTT. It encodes CAWSPDTRLNQPQHF.

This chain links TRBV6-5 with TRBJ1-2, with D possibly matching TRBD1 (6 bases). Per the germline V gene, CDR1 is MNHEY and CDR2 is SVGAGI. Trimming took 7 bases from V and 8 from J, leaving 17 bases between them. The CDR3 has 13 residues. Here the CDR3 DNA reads TGTGCCAGCACCCTAGGGGGGGAGGGCGGCTACACCTTC. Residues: CASTLGGEGGYTF.

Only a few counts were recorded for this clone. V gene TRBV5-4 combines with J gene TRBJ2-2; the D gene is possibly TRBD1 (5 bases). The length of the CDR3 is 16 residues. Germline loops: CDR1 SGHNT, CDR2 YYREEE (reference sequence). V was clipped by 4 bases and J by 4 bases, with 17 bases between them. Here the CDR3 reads CASSPTVGQGTGELFF. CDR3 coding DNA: TGTGCCAGCAGCCCTACCGTCGGGCAGGGCACCGGGGAGCTGTTTTTT.